The clone carrying this T cell receptor (beta chain) turned up a few times. Its antigen is not identified. The sample is drawn from a study of identical twins. Using its own MiXCR run on the 5' RACE reads, TCRdb lists one record per CDR3 protein. This sample yields around 300,000 distinct CDR3 sequences, of which about 8.1% are seen a single time; less than 2.5% belongs to the top ten. The CDR3 is made up of 12 amino acids. V was trimmed by 1 base and J by 5 bases, leaving 6 bases between them. Germline CDR1 SGHDT, CDR2 YYEEEE. Regarding the study as a whole: The abundant beta clonotypes from cord blood had fewer insertions, and memory repertoires had none of this. Within monozygotic twins, out-of-frame TCR alpha sharing was underestimated by the models.

The same specimen was also included in a second study, on yellow fever vaccine responses in identical twins.

This clonotype was sampled from a woman in her late teens or twenties in good health. The chain is built from TRBV5-6 and TRBJ2-5, with D tentatively TRBD2 (5 bases). Sequenced sample: memory (CD45RO+) T cells sorted from blood. The DNA for the CDR3 is TGTGCCAGCAGCTTGTGGGAGGAGACCCAGTACTTC. Its protein product is CASSLWEETQYF.